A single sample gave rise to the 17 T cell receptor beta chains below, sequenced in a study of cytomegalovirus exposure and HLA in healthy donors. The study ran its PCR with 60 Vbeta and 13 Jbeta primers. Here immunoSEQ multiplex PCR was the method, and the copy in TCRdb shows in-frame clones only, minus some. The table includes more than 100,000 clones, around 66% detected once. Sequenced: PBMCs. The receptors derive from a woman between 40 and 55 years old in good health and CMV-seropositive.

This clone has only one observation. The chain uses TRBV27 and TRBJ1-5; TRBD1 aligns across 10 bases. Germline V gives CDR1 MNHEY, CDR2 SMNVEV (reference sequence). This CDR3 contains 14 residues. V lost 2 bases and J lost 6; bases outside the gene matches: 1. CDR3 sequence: CASSLGQGGQPQHF. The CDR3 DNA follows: TGTGCCAGCAGTTTAGGACAGGGGGGTCAGCCCCAGCATTTT.

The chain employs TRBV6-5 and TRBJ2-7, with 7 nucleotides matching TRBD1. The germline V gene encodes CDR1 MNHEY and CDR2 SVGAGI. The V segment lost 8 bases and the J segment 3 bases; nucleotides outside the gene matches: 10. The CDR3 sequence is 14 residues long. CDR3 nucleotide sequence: TGTGCCAGCGCTGGGACAGCCATCGGCTACGAGCAGTACTTC. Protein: CASAGTAIGYEQYF.

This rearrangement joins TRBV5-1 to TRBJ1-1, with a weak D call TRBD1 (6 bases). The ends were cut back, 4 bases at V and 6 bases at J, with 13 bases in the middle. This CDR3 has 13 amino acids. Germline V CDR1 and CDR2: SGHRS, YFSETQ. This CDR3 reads CASSQQGGAEAFF. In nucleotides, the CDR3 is TGCGCCAGCAGCCAACAGGGTGGGGCTGAAGCTTTCTTT.

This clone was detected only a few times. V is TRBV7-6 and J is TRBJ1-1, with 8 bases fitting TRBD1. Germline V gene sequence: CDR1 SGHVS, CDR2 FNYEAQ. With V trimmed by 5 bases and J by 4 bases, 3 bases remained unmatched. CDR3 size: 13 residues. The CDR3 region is CASSQTGGTEAFF. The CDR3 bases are TGTGCCAGCAGCCAAACAGGGGGCACTGAAGCTTTCTTT.

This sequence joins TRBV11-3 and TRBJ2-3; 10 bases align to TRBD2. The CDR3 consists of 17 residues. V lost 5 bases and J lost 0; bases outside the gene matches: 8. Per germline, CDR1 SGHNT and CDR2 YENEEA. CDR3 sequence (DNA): TGTGCCAGCAGCGGGGAGCTAGCGGGGGCCAGCACAGATACGCAGTATTTT. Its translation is CASSGELAGASTDTQYF.

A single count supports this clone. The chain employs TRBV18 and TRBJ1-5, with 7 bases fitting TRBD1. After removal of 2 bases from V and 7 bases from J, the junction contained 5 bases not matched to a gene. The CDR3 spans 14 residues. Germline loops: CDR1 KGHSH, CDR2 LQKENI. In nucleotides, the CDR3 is TGTGCCAGCTCACCAGCCCAGGGGGAACAGCCCCAGCATTTT. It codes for CASSPAQGEQPQHF.

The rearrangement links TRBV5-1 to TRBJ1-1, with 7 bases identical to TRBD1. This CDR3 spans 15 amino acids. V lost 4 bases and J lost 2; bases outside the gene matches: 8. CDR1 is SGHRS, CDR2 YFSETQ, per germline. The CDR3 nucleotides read TGCGCCAGCAGCCTAGACAGGGTGGGAAACACTGAAGCTTTCTTT. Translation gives CASSLDRVGNTEAFF.

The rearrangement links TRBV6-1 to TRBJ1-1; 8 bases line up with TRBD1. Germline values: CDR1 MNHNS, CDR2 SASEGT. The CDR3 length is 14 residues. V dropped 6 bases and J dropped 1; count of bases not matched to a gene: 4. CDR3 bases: TGTGCCAGCAGGTTGGGACAGGCGAACACTGAAGCTTTCTTT. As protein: CASRLGQANTEAFF.

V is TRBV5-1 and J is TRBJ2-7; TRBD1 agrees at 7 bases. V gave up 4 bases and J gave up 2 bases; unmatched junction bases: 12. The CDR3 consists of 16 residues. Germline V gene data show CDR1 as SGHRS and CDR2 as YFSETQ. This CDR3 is CASSLTPTGLTYEQYF. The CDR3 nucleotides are TGCGCCAGCAGCCTGACTCCGACAGGGCTAACCTACGAGCAGTACTTC.

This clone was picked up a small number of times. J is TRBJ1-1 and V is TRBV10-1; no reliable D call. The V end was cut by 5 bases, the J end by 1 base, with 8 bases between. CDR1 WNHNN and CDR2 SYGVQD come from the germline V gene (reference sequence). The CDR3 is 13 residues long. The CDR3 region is CASSQATNTEAFF. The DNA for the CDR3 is TGCGCCAGCAGTCAGGCGACGAACACTGAAGCTTTCTTT.

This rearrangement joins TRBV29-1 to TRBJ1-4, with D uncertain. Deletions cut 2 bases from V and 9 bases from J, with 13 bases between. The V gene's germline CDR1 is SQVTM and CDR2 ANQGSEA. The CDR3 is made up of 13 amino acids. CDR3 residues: CSVEPAGSKKLFF. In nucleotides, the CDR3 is TGCAGCGTTGAACCTGCGGGCTCCAAAAAACTGTTTTTT. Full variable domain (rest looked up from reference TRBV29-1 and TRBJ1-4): SAVISQKPSRDICQRGTSLTIQCQVDSQVTMMFWYRQQPGQSLTLIATANQGSEATYESGFVIDKFPISRPNLTFSTLTVSNMSPEDSSIYLCSVEPAGSKKLFFGSGTQLSVL.

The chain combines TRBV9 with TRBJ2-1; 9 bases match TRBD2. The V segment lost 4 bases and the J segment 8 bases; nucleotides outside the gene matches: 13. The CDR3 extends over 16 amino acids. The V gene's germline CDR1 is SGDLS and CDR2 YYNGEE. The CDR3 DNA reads TGTGCCAGCAGCTCCCCTTTGCGGGGGGGCGAGGATGAGCAGTTCTTC. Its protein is CASSSPLRGGEDEQFF.

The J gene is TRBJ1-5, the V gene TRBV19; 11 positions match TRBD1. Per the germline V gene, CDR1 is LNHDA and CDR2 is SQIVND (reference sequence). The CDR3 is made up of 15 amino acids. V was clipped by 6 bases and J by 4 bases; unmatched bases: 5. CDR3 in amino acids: CASRGTGGLNQPQHF. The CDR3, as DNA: TGTGCCAGTAGGGGGACAGGGGGGCTTAATCAGCCCCAGCATTTT.

Written as DNA, the CDR3 is TGTGCCAGTACCCTTGATGAGGGGGCTAACTATGGCTACACCTTC. This translates into CASTLDEGANYGYTF. The chain employs TRBV19 and TRBJ1-2, with D possibly TRBD1 on 6 matching bases. Germline lookup yields CDR1 LNHDA and CDR2 SQIVND (reference sequence). V shed 7 bases and J shed 0 bases, with 15 bases lying between them. This CDR3 spans 15 amino acids.

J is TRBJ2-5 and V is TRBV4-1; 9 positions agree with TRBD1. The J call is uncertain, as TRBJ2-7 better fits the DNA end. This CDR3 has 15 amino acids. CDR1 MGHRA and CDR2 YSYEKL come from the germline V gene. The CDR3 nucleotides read TGCGCCAGCAGGTGGGACAGGGACAACTCCTACGAGCAGTACTTC. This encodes CASRWDRDNSYEQYF.

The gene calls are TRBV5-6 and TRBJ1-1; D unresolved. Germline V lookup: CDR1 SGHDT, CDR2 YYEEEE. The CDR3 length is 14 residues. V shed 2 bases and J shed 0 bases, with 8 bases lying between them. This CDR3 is CASSLGVLNTEAFF. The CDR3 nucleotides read TGTGCCAGCAGCTTAGGAGTGCTGAACACTGAAGCTTTCTTT.

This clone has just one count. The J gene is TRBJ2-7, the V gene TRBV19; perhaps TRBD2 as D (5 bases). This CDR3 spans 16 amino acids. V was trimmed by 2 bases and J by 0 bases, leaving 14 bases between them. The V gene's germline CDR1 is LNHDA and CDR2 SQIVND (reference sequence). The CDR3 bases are TGTGCCAGTAGTATACAGTGGACGGGGAGCTCCTACGAGCAGTACTTC. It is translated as CASSIQWTGSSYEQYF. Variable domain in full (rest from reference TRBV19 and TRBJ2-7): DGGITQSPKYLFRKEGQNVTLSCEQNLNHDAMYWYRQDPGQGLRLIYYSQIVNDFQKGDIAEGYSVSREKKESFPLTVTSAQKNPTAFYLCASSIQWTGSSYEQYFGPGTRLTVT.